This TCR beta chain was profiled in a study of T cell responses to AZD1222 COVID-19 vaccine. The study's findings and limits: Sampled repertoires all dated from after the peak T cell response. It should be noted that donors were predominantly white British and more often female, and clonal diversity was possibly underestimated.

The table came from immunoSEQ multiplex PCR; TCRdb's copy has only in-frame clones and leaves some out. The table has around 130,000 clones, approximately 90% seen once. Regarding this clone: The target antigen is unknown.

CDR3 length equals 17 residues. In germline, CDR1 is MDHEN, CDR2 SYDVKM. V was clipped by 6 bases and J by 5 bases, with 25 bases between them. The J gene is TRBJ1-2, the V gene TRBV28; tentatively, D is TRBD1 (6 bases). The receptor was isolated from an adult who received the MenACWY meningococcal vaccine as a control. Sequencing used peripheral blood, obtained 28 days after the second dose of the MenACWY control vaccine. CDR3 region: CASSLQTGDTHTYGYTF. The CDR3 DNA reads as TGTGCCAGCAGCCTTCAGACAGGCGACACCCACACGTATGGCTACACCTTC.